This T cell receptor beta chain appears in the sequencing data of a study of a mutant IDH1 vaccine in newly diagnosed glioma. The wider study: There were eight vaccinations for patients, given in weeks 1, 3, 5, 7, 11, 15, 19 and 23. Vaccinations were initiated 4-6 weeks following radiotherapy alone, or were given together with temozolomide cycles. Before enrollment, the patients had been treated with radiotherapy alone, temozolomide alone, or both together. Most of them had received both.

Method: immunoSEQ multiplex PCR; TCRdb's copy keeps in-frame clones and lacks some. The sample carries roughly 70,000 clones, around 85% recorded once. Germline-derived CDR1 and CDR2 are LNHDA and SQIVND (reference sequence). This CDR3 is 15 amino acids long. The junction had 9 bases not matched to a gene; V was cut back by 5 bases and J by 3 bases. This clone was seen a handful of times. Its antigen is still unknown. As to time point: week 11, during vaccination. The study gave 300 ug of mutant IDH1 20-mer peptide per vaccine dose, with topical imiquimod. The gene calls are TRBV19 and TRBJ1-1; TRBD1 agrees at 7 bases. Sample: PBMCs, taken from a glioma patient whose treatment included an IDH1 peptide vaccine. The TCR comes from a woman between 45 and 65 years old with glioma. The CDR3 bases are TGTGCCAGTAGTGCAGGGGGGATCGGGCACACTGAAGCTTTCTTT. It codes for CASSAGGIGHTEAFF.